This T cell receptor (beta chain) was profiled in a study of regulatory T cells in long-lasting Graves disease. Study-wide results and limits: New patients shared roughly 1,000 public clonotypes, fewer than the 2,500 to 3,500 shared by persistent patients.

Time point specified: newly diagnosed GD, antithyroid drugs for less than 3 months. PBMC-extracted RNA yielded the TCR library. In Xi'an, China, an endocrinology department was the source of patients. Arm-PCR with iRepertoire HTBI primers amplified the CDR3 regions for these TCR beta libraries. TCRdb itself ran the multiplex PCR reads through MiXCR, one entry per CDR3 protein. The table includes roughly 260,000 distinct CDR3 sequences, roughly 18% detected once. This clonotype was counted between two and nine times. The antigen is unknown. The germline CDR1 and CDR2 sequences are LNHDA and SQIVND (reference sequence). With 4 bases removed from V and 0 bases from J, the gap between germline ends came to 13 bases. The CDR3 is 16 residues long. The same data also contributed to another study, on T cells in Graves' hyperthyroidism and ophthalmopathy. Per that paper: In the first-round RT-PCR of the TCR CDR3, the HTBI primer set was used. Researchers found most expanded thyroid clonotypes above 0.001 in blood as well.

This sequence joins TRBV19 and TRBJ1-3, with TRBD1 as a possible D gene (5 bases). The receptor was isolated from a woman in her 30s with Graves disease. The source was peripheral blood mononuclear cells (PBMCs), collected at new diagnosis, from a patient treated with antithyroid drugs. Written as DNA, the CDR3 is TGTGCCAGTAGTAACTCGGACACAAGCTCTGGAAACACCATATATTTT. It translates to CASSNSDTSSGNTIYF.